This T cell receptor beta chain was profiled in a study of OX40 agonist ivuxolimab in advanced cancers. Study-level information: Males comprised over 80% of the group, whose mean age was about 61 years (range about 20 to 79).

Notes on this clone: Its antigen is unidentified.

General study results and limits: In CD8+ T cells, expanded clones were on average more numerous than in CD4+. Certain nonresponding patients likewise had low normalized T-cell clonal expansion.

Germline-derived CDR1 and CDR2 are SGHTS and YDEGEE. CDR3 size: 14 residues. Trimming cost V 1 base and J 4 bases; bases outside gene matches: 2. Libraries were prepared by immunoSEQ multiplex PCR; TCRdb keeps only in-frame clonotypes and omits some of them. The data show more than 65,000 clones, 90% to 95% seen once. The sequencing used CD4+ or CD8+ T cells sorted from blood, collected in a trial of the OX40 agonist ivuxolimab. This receptor was obtained from an adult with an advanced solid tumor such as melanoma, head and neck, liver or kidney cancer. The chain recombines TRBV5-8 with TRBJ1-1; 9 bases align to TRBD1. The CDR3 nucleotides read TGTGCCAGCAGCTTGCTACAGGGGGCCACTGAAGCTTTCTTT. Translated, it gives CASSLLQGATEAFF.